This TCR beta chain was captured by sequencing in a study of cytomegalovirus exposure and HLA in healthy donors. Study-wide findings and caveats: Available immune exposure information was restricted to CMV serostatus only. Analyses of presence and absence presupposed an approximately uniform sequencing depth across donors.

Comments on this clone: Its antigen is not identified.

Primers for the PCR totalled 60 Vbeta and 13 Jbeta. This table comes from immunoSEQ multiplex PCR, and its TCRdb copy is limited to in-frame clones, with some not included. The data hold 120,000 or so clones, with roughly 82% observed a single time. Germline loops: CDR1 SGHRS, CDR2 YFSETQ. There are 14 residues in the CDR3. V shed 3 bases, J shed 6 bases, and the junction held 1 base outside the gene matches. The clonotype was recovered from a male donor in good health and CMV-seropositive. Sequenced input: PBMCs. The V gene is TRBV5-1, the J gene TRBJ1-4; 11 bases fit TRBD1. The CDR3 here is CASSSDRGHEKLFF. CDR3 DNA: TGCGCCAGCAGCTCGGACAGGGGGCATGAAAAACTGTTTTTT.